The rows below give T cell receptor beta chains drawn from one sample of a study of response to subunit inactivated influenza vaccine. TCRdb re-called the RT-PCR reads with MiXCR, one entry per CDR3 protein. The sample holds some 800,000 distinct CDR3 sequences, about 20% seen once. Sequencing used PBMCs from blood, obtained roughly 5 days after vaccination. These receptors all come from a man aged 45-60 years who received an inactivated influenza vaccine. The CDR3 runs from the conserved cysteine through the conserved F or W. A D gene is named only where the DNA matches it firmly. Clone size is shown for a subset of rows, as once, few, many or a class of expanded clone.

DNA	CDR3	J	D	size	V
TGTGCCATCAGTGAGTCGGTCCAGTACAATGAGCAGTTCTTC	CAISESVQYNEQFF	TRBJ2-1	-	few	TRBV10-3
TGTGCCAGCAGCTTGGGGCGGCGGGGGGTTAATGAGCAGTTCTTC	CASSLGRRGVNEQFF	TRBJ2-1	TRBD2	-	TRBV7-9
TGTGCCTGGACCGGGATGGGCTACAATGAGCAGTTCTTC	CAWTGMGYNEQFF	TRBJ2-1	-	few	TRBV30
TGTGCCAGCAGCCCAGGGCCTCCCCTACGAAAGCAGTACTTC	CASSPGPPLRKQYF	TRBJ2-7	-	-	TRBV7-6
TGTGCCACCAGCAGAGGTCGAGAGACAGCGGGTGAGCAGTTCTTC	CATSRGRETAGEQFF	TRBJ2-1	-	many	TRBV15
TGCAGTGCTATACACAGGGGAGAGGGGAACACTGAAGCTTTCTTT	CSAIHRGEGNTEAFF	TRBJ1-1	TRBD1	-	TRBV20-1
TGCAGTGCCCCGGTTCGGGGGGGAGCTTTCTTT	CSAPVRGGAFF	TRBJ1-1	-	-	TRBV20-1
TGCGCCAGCAGCTATGACATGAACATTCAGTACTTC	CASSYDMNIQYF	TRBJ2-4	-	-	TRBV5-1
TGCAGCGTTGAAGGGCAGGCCTACGAGCAGTACTTC	CSVEGQAYEQYF	TRBJ2-7	-	many	TRBV29-1
TGTGCCAGCAGCCCCGGGACACCGCTCTCCTACAATGAGCAGTTCTTC	CASSPGTPLSYNEQFF	TRBJ2-1	-	few	TRBV7-2
TGCAGCGTTGTAGCGGGAGAGCTCTTAATGGAGCAGTACTTC	CSVVAGELLMEQYF	TRBJ2-7	TRBD2	few	TRBV29-1
TGTGCCAGCAGCTCGCGGCTAGCGTACACCGGGGAGCTGTTTTTT	CASSSRLAYTGELFF	TRBJ2-2	-	-	TRBV7-2
TGCAGTGCTAACCAACTCTACGAGCAGTACTTC	CSANQLYEQYF	TRBJ2-7	-	-	TRBV20-1
TGTGCCAGCAGGCCCGGGACAGGGGGACTCCACGACTACGAGCAGTACTTC	CASRPGTGGLHDYEQYF	TRBJ2-7	TRBD1	few	TRBV6-2/TRBV6-3
TGTGCCAGCCGCGACATTCTCTACAATGAGCAGTTCTTC	CASRDILYNEQFF	TRBJ2-1	-	few	TRBV2
TGTGCCAGTAGGAGGACTAGGGAAGAGACCCAGTACTTC	CASRRTREETQYF	TRBJ2-5	TRBD2	-	TRBV19
TGTGCCAGCCAATCTACAGGGTTTTCGTTCCAAGAGACCCAGTACTTC	CASQSTGFSFQETQYF	TRBJ2-5	-	-	TRBV28
TGTGCCAGCAGCCTAACAGGGGGCTCTCAGCCCCAGCATTTT	CASSLTGGSQPQHF	TRBJ1-5	TRBD1	-	TRBV3-1
TGTGCCAGCAGCGTAAGTAGCGGGAGTGGTAATGAGCAGTTCTTC	CASSVSSGSGNEQFF	TRBJ2-1	TRBD2	few	TRBV9
TGTGCCAGCAGGGGGACCTACGGGGTTTACGAGCAGTACTTC	CASRGTYGVYEQYF	TRBJ2-7	-	few	TRBV12-3/TRBV12-4
TGTGCCAGCAGCCAAGAAACAGTGAGCTCCTACGAGCAGTACTTC	CASSQETVSSYEQYF	TRBJ2-7	-	few	TRBV4-2
TGTGCCAGCAGTTCCGCAGTCATGCGTCCCTATGGCTACACCTTC	CASSSAVMRPYGYTF	TRBJ1-2	-	-	TRBV12-3/TRBV12-4
TGCGCCAGCAGCTTGGCGACAGGGGGAGGCAATGAGCAGTTCTTC	CASSLATGGGNEQFF	TRBJ2-1	TRBD1	once	TRBV5-1